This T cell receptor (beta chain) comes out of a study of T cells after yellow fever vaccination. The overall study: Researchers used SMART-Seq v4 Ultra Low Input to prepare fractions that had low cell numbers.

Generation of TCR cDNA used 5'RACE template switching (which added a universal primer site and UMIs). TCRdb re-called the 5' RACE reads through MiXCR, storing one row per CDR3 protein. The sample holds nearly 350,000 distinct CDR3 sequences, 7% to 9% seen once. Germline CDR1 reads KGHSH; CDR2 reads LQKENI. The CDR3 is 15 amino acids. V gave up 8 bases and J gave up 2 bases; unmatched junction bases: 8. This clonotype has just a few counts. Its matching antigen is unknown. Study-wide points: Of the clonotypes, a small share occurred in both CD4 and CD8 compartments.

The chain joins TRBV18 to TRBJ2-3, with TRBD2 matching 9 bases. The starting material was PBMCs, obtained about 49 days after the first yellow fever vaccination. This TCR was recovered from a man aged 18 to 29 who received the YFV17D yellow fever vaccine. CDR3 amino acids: CASGPTSGPTDTQYF. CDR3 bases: TGTGCCAGCGGCCCGACTAGCGGCCCCACAGATACGCAGTATTTT.